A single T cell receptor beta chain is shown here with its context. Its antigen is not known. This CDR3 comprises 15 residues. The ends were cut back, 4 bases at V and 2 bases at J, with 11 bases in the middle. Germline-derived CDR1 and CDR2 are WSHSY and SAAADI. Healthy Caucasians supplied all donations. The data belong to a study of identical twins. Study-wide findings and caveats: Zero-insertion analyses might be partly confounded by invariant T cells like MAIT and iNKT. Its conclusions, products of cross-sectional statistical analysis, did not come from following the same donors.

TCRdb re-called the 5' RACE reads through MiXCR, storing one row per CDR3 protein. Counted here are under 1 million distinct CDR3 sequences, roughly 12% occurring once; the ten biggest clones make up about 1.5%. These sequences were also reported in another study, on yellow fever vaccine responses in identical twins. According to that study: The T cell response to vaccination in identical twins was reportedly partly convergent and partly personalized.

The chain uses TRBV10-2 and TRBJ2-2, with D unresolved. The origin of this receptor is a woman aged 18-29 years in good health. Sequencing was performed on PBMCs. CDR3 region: CASSVWRLNTGELFF. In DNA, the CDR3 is TGCGCCAGCAGTGTGTGGCGACTCAACACCGGGGAGCTGTTTTTT.